A single sample is the source of the 6 T cell receptor beta chains below, sequenced in a study of shared clonotypes between healthy human individuals. Only in-frame clones appear in the TCRdb table, and some are missing; sequencing was by immunoSEQ multiplex PCR. The table has approximately 620,000 clones, approximately 97% seen once. The sequenced material came from naive CD4+ T cells sorted from blood. Specified subset: CD45RA+ positively selected. Source of these receptors: a woman aged 30 to 39 in good health.

The gene calls are TRBV28 and TRBJ1-1, with D possibly TRBD1 on 6 matching bases. V lost 6 bases to trimming and J lost 5 bases, with 13 bases between them. Germline CDR1 is MDHEN and CDR2 is SYDVKM. The CDR3 spans 13 residues. The CDR3 DNA reads TGTGCCAGCAGCCCGACAGGTTGGACTGAAGCTTTCTTT. It is translated as CASSPTGWTEAFF.

This rearrangement joins TRBV5-1 to TRBJ2-5; D is tentatively TRBD1 or TRBD2 (5 bases each). The CDR3 is 13 residues long. Germline V gene data show CDR1 as SGHRS and CDR2 as YFSETQ. V dropped 5 bases and J dropped 5 bases, with 13 bases sitting between them. The CDR3 loop reads CASRRGEGETQYF. CDR3 DNA: TGCGCCAGCAGAAGGGGAGAGGGTGAGACCCAGTACTTC.

V and J are TRBV11-3 and TRBJ1-1, with D maybe TRBD1 (5 bases). The CDR3 is 14 amino acids. Germline-derived CDR1 and CDR2 are SGHNT and YENEEA. V was pared by 0 bases and J by 4 bases, with 9 bases between. CDR3 residues: CASSLEGASTEAFF. The CDR3 nucleotides are TGTGCCAGCAGCTTAGAAGGGGCGAGCACTGAAGCTTTCTTT.

The V and J genes are TRBV4-1 and TRBJ2-5; TRBD1 is a possible D gene (6 bases). V was trimmed by 0 bases and J by 5 bases, leaving 10 bases between them. The CDR3 consists of 14 residues. The V gene's germline CDR1 is MGHRA and CDR2 YSYEKL. The CDR3 loop is CASSQEQGRETQYF. The CDR3 nucleotides are TGCGCCAGCAGCCAAGAACAGGGTCGGGAGACCCAGTACTTC.

About this clone itself: Other DNA variants within this sample encode the same CDR3. The CDR3 DNA reads TGCGCCAGCAGCTCGGGACTGAGCTCCTACAATGAGCAGTTCTTC. This translates into CASSSGLSSYNEQFF. V usage is TRBV5-1 and J usage is TRBJ2-1; tentatively, D is TRBD2 (6 bases). Germline-derived CDR1 and CDR2 are SGHRS and YFSETQ. Trimming removed 3 bases at V and 0 bases at J, with 10 bases between. The CDR3 length is 15 residues.

This clone came up once. Other nucleotide sequences from this sample produce the same CDR3. The V and J genes are TRBV5-1 and TRBJ2-2, with D tentatively TRBD1 (5 bases). Trimming removed 1 base at V and 1 base at J, with 5 bases between. The germline gives CDR1 SGHRS, CDR2 YFSETQ. The CDR3 is 14 amino acids. The CDR3 spells CASSLQGNTGELFF. The CDR3 DNA reads TGCGCCAGCAGCTTGCAGGGGAACACCGGGGAGCTGTTTTTT.